The 20 T cell receptor beta chains presented below share a single source sample, sequenced in a study of blood T cell repertoires in COVID-19. Profiled with immunoSEQ multiplex PCR; TCRdb holds only in-frame clones, not every one. The repertoire includes about 23,000 clones, 70% to 90% of them detected once, and 5.5% to 7.5% sits in the top ten. The sample comprised peripheral blood. These receptors all come from a woman older than 75 with active COVID-19.

The gene calls are TRBV4-1 and TRBJ1-2, with unresolved D. V was cut by 6 bases and J by 8 bases, with 16 bases left in between. The CDR3 is 13 residues long. Germline V gives CDR1 MGHRA, CDR2 YSYEKL. The CDR3: CASSTRDREGYTF. The CDR3 DNA sequence: TGCGCCAGCAGTACCCGGGATAGGGAAGGCTACACCTTC.

The genes are TRBV6-2 or TRBV6-3 and TRBJ2-1; D not certain. V lost 6 bases and J lost 2, with 14 bases in between. CDR1 and CDR2 (germline): MNHEY, SVGEGT. The CDR3 spans 15 residues. The CDR3 sequence is CASSQPSRAYNEQFF. The CDR3 bases are TGTGCCAGCAGCCAGCCTAGTCGAGCCTACAATGAGCAGTTCTTC.

This chain joins TRBV5-1 and TRBJ2-1; a weak D match, TRBD1 (6 bases). Deletions cut 0 bases from V and 7 bases from J, with 8 bases between. The CDR3 loop spans 13 amino acids. Germline V gives CDR1 SGHRS, CDR2 YFSETQ. The CDR3 nucleotides are TGCGCCAGCAGCTTGGACAGGGCGAATGAGCAGTTCTTC. Translation gives CASSLDRANEQFF. Full variable domain (outside the CDR3, taken from reference TRBV5-1 and TRBJ2-1): KAGVTQTPRYLIKTRGQQVTLSCSPISGHRSVSWYQQTPGQGLQFLFEYFSETQRNKGNFPGRFSGRQFSNSRSEMNVSTLELGDSALYLCASSLDRANEQFFGPGTRLTVL.

The chain is built from TRBV5-4 and TRBJ1-6; 7 bases agree with TRBD1. The V segment lost 1 base and the J segment 13 bases; nucleotides outside the gene matches: 5. From germline, CDR1 is SGHNT and CDR2 YYREEE (reference sequence). This CDR3 has 13 amino acids. The CDR3 coding sequence is TGTGCCAGCAGCTTGACAGGGGAGAGGCCCCTCCACTTT. This encodes CASSLTGERPLHF.

This chain connects TRBV3-1 (or the pseudogene TRBV3-2) to TRBJ2-7, with D possibly matching TRBD1 (5 bases). Per germline, CDR1 LGHDT and CDR2 YNNKEL (reference sequence). With 0 bases removed from V and 3 bases from J, the gap between germline ends came to 9 bases. CDR3 size: 14 residues. The DNA for the CDR3 is TGTGCCAGCAGCCAAGATTGGCAGGGCTACGAGCAGTACTTC. Protein product: CASSQDWQGYEQYF.

The gene calls are TRBV27 and TRBJ1-6; 10 nucleotides agree with TRBD1. Germline CDR1 MNHEY, CDR2 SMNVEV (reference sequence). The CDR3 is 13 residues long. Germline trimming cut 8 bases from V and 10 bases from J; bases unmatched to any gene: 5. In DNA, the CDR3 is TGTGCCAGCGGGGACAGGGGCTTATCACCCCTCCACTTT. Its protein is CASGDRGLSPLHF.

This chain connects TRBV6-4 to TRBJ2-3; tentatively, D is TRBD1 (6 bases). From germline, CDR1 is MRHNA and CDR2 SNTAGT. This CDR3 comprises 13 residues. V shed 2 bases and J shed 8 bases, with 11 bases lying between them. The CDR3 DNA reads as TGTGCCAGCAGTGACCAGGGGAGTTCTACGCAGTATTTT. Its translation: CASSDQGSSTQYF.

The chain links TRBV2 to TRBJ2-7; a weak D match, TRBD2 (6 bases). In germline, CDR1 is SNHLY, CDR2 FYNNEI. V lost 6 bases to trimming and J lost 3 bases, with 9 bases between them. The length of the CDR3 is 12 residues. CDR3 protein: CASSAGRYEQYF. CDR3 DNA: TGTGCCAGCAGCGCGGGGCGCTACGAGCAGTACTTC. Supplemented by reference TRBV2 and TRBJ2-7, the full variable domain reads EPEVTQTPSHQVTQMGQEVILRCVPISNHLYFYWYRQILGQKVEFLVSFYNNEISEKSEIFDDQFSVERPDGSNFTLKIRSTKLEDSAMYFCASSAGRYEQYFGPGTRLTVT.

The chain carries TRBV18 and TRBJ1-3, with D possibly TRBD1 on 5 matching bases. The V end was cut by 3 bases, the J end by 0 bases, with 15 bases between. CDR1 and CDR2 from the germline V gene are KGHSH and LQKENI. The CDR3 runs to 17 residues. The CDR3 here is CASSPPIGGNSGNTIYF. The CDR3 coding sequence is TGTGCCAGCTCACCTCCCATCGGGGGAAACTCTGGAAACACCATATATTTT.

The chain has TRBV7-2 and TRBJ1-5; 12 nucleotides agree with TRBD1. The CDR3 extends over 15 amino acids. The V and J ends lost 5 bases and 6 bases, in that order; junction bases with no gene match: 5. Germline CDR1 reads SGHTA; CDR2 reads FQGNSA. The CDR3 loop is CASSPGQGAAQPQHF. CDR3 nucleotide sequence: TGTGCCAGCAGCCCGGGACAGGGGGCGGCTCAGCCCCAGCATTTT.

V and J are TRBV9 and TRBJ1-4, with TRBD1 matching over 8 bases. Losses at the gene ends were 2 bases for V and 1 base for J; bases not matched to a gene: 4. CDR1 and CDR2 from the germline V gene are SGDLS and YYNGEE. The CDR3 spans 16 residues. CDR3 in amino acids: CASSVETGGTNEKLFF. In DNA, the CDR3 is TGTGCCAGCAGCGTCGAAACAGGGGGAACTAATGAAAAACTGTTTTTT.

This clone has a single count. The gene calls are TRBV5-4 and TRBJ2-6; D gene uncertain. CDR1 SGHNT and CDR2 YYREEE come from the germline V gene (reference sequence). The germline V and J ends were trimmed by 2 bases and 2 bases, with 8 bases remaining between them. There are 15 residues in the CDR3. This CDR3 reads CASSFAYPGANVLTF. As DNA, the CDR3 is TGTGCCAGCAGCTTCGCCTACCCTGGGGCCAACGTCCTGACTTTC. The complete variable domain, with remaining parts taken from reference TRBV5-4 and TRBJ2-6, reads ETGVTQSPTHLIKTRGQQVTLRCSSQSGHNTVSWYQQALGQGPQFIFQYYREEENGRGNFPPRFSGLQFPNYSSELNVNALELDDSALYLCASSFAYPGANVLTFGAGSRLTVL.

The chain combines TRBV3-1 (or the pseudogene TRBV3-2) with TRBJ2-4; TRBD2 aligns across 8 bases. The CDR3 runs to 16 residues. The V gene's germline CDR1 is LGHDT and CDR2 YNNKEL (reference sequence). The trim removed 0 bases at V and 7 bases at J, leaving 8 bases unmatched. The CDR3 loop is CASSQDLAGGSNIQYF. CDR3 sequence (DNA): TGTGCCAGCAGCCAAGATCTTGCGGGGGGTTCGAACATTCAGTACTTC.

CDR3 DNA sequence: TGTGCCAGCAGATCCAGCGGAGGGTACGAGCAGTACTTC. It translates to CASRSSGGYEQYF. The chain has TRBV11-2 and TRBJ2-7; TRBD2 might be the D (6 bases). CDR1 and CDR2 from the germline V gene are SGHAT and FQNNGV. Between the trimmed V and J ends, which lost 6 bases and 4 bases, there was a span of 13 bases. The CDR3 length is 13 residues.

The rearrangement joins TRBV27 to TRBJ2-3; 13 bases fit TRBD2. The CDR3 loop spans 16 amino acids. Trimming took 6 bases from V and 1 from J; bases not matched to a gene: 4. CDR1 and CDR2 from the germline V gene are MNHEY and SMNVEV (reference sequence). CDR3 protein: CASSPGLAGGTDTQYF. CDR3 in DNA: TGTGCCAGCAGCCCCGGACTAGCGGGGGGCACAGATACGCAGTATTTT.

This clone was detected only once. The chain has TRBV3-1 (or the pseudogene TRBV3-2) and TRBJ2-7; D is uncertain. CDR3 length: 13 amino acids. Per germline, CDR1 LGHDT and CDR2 YNNKEL (reference sequence). V was clipped by 1 base and J by 6 bases, with 10 bases between them. CDR3 loop: CASSQAQTSEQYF. CDR3 nucleotides: TGTGCCAGCAGCCAAGCCCAGACAAGCGAGCAGTACTTC.

The chain carries TRBV5-1 and TRBJ1-1, with D unresolved. Germline V gene data show CDR1 as SGHRS and CDR2 as YFSETQ. Between the trimmed V and J ends, which lost 4 bases and 3 bases, there was a span of 13 bases. The CDR3 has 14 amino acids. The CDR3 spells CASSLESSYTEAFF. The CDR3 DNA follows: TGCGCCAGCAGCCTAGAAAGTAGCTACACTGAAGCTTTCTTT.

This clone has a handful of counts. The chain is built from TRBV10-3 and TRBJ1-2, with D possibly being TRBD1 (5 bases). With 0 bases removed from V and 4 bases from J, the gap between germline ends came to 12 bases. Germline-derived CDR1 and CDR2 are ENHRY and SYGVKD. The CDR3 has 15 amino acids. CDR3 region: CAISESPGHVYGYTF. For the CDR3, the DNA is TGTGCCATCAGTGAGTCCCCAGGGCATGTCTATGGCTACACCTTC.

The chain links TRBV6-4 to TRBJ2-2; 12 bases line up with TRBD2. The CDR3 is made up of 15 amino acids. Germline assignment: CDR1 MRHNA and CDR2 SNTAGT. V was pared by 4 bases and J by 4 bases, with 1 base of the junction left unmatched. CDR3 DNA: TGTGCCAGCAGTGCGGGACTAGCGGGCACCGGGGAGCTGTTTTTT. As protein: CASSAGLAGTGELFF.

The chain joins TRBV3-1 (or the pseudogene TRBV3-2) to TRBJ2-3; TRBD2 matches at 8 bases. Germline assignment: CDR1 LGHDT and CDR2 YNNKEL (reference sequence). This CDR3 contains 15 residues. The V segment lost 1 base and the J segment 2 bases; nucleotides outside the gene matches: 2. The CDR3 protein is CASSQGGGPTDTQYF. DNA of the CDR3: TGTGCCAGCAGCCAAGGCGGGGGGCCCACAGATACGCAGTATTTT.